Presented here are 19 T cell receptor beta chains from one specimen sequenced in a study of blood T cell repertoires in COVID-19. Repertoires were generated with immunoSEQ multiplex PCR, while TCRdb's copy carries only in-frame clones and drops some. The table includes about 290,000 clones, approximately 80% detected once. Sequenced material: peripheral blood. These receptors came from a woman aged 50 to 60 with active or convalescent COVID-19.

V is TRBV5-4 and J is TRBJ2-1; tentatively, D is TRBD2 (5 bases). V gave up 0 bases and J gave up 8 bases, with 15 bases separating them. The CDR3 length is 15 residues. Germline assignment: CDR1 SGHNT and CDR2 YYREEE (reference sequence). The DNA for the CDR3 is TGTGCCAGCAGCTTGGCCCTAAGGTTCGGGGATGAGCAGTTCTTC. Translation gives CASSLALRFGDEQFF. Variable domain in full (rest from reference TRBV5-4 and TRBJ2-1): ETGVTQSPTHLIKTRGQQVTLRCSSQSGHNTVSWYQQALGQGPQFIFQYYREEENGRGNFPPRFSGLQFPNYSSELNVNALELDDSALYLCASSLALRFGDEQFFGPGTRLTVL.

The chain recombines TRBV11-2 with TRBJ2-7, with D tentatively TRBD2 (5 bases). The germline gives CDR1 SGHAT, CDR2 FQNNGV. The CDR3 sequence is 12 residues long. V lost 1 base and J 7 bases, leaving 8 bases between the germline ends. The CDR3 sequence: CASSLATGEQYF. The CDR3 DNA reads TGTGCCAGCAGCTTAGCGACGGGGGAGCAGTACTTC.

The V gene is TRBV29-1, the J gene TRBJ1-2; D uncertain. This CDR3 comprises 13 residues. CDR1 SQVTM and CDR2 ANQGSEA come from the germline V gene. Between the trimmed V and J ends, which lost 5 bases and 3 bases, there was a span of 13 bases. CDR3 DNA: TGCAGCGTTCCTGATGACAAGTACTATGGCTACACCTTC. Its translation is CSVPDDKYYGYTF.

CDR3 amino acids: CAISEVLGLAGGLDTDTQYF. The CDR3 coding sequence is TGTGCCATCAGTGAGGTCCTAGGACTAGCGGGAGGGCTAGACACAGATACGCAGTATTTT. The V and J genes are TRBV10-3 and TRBJ2-3, with 15 nucleotides matching TRBD2. The germline CDR1 and CDR2 sequences are ENHRY and SYGVKD. The CDR3 runs to 20 residues. J was trimmed by 2 bases and V by 2 bases; bases with no gene match: 11.

The chain is built from TRBV2 and TRBJ2-3; tentative D call: TRBD1 (6 bases). This CDR3 contains 17 residues. The V gene lost 5 bases and the J gene lost 0 bases, with 18 bases spanning the gap. Germline V gene sequence: CDR1 SNHLY, CDR2 FYNNEI. The CDR3 is CASSYRVLAISTDTQYF. The CDR3 bases are TGTGCCAGCAGTTACAGGGTTCTTGCAATCAGCACAGATACGCAGTATTTT.

The chain joins TRBV7-9 to TRBJ1-1, with D uncertain. Germline CDR1 reads SEHNR; CDR2 reads FQNEAQ (reference sequence). V was cut by 2 bases and J by 3 bases, with 10 bases left in between. CDR3 length: 14 residues. This chain's CDR3 is CASSLFDGDTEAFF. CDR3 bases: TGTGCCAGCAGCTTATTTGACGGGGACACTGAAGCTTTCTTT.

V usage is TRBV7-9 and J usage is TRBJ2-2; 8 bases are shared with TRBD1. The CDR3 covers 15 residues. V lost 1 base, J lost 6 bases, and 4 bases stayed unmatched. Germline assignment: CDR1 SEHNR and CDR2 FQNEAQ (reference sequence). In DNA, the CDR3 is TGTGCCAGCAGCTTAGGACAGGGGATCCCCGGGGAGCTGTTTTTT. The encoded protein is CASSLGQGIPGELFF.

The chain carries TRBV15 and TRBJ1-2; 9 bases line up with TRBD1. The CDR3 is 17 residues long. Germline V gives CDR1 LNHNV, CDR2 YYDKDF (reference sequence). J gave up 5 bases and V 0 bases, and 10 bases lay outside the gene matches. CDR3 nucleotides: TGTGCCACCAGCAGAGATCTTCCCGGGACAGGGATATATGGCTACACCTTC. As protein: CATSRDLPGTGIYGYTF.

The rearrangement uses TRBV2 and TRBJ2-1, with 10 bases aligning to TRBD2. Germline loops: CDR1 SNHLY, CDR2 FYNNEI. The CDR3 covers 14 residues. V lost 7 bases and J lost 10; bases outside the gene matches: 10. CDR3 sequence reads: CASKPSGSGREQFF. The CDR3 nucleotides read TGTGCCAGCAAGCCTAGCGGGAGTGGTCGCGAGCAGTTCTTC. Looking up the rest from reference TRBV2 and TRBJ2-1 gives the full variable domain: EPEVTQTPSHQVTQMGQEVILRCVPISNHLYFYWYRQILGQKVEFLVSFYNNEISEKSEIFDDQFSVERPDGSNFTLKIRSTKLEDSAMYFCASKPSGSGREQFFGPGTRLTVL.

The DNA of the CDR3 is TGTGCCATCAGTGAGTCGTGGCAGAACACTGAAGCTTTCTTT. Its protein is CAISESWQNTEAFF. This chain connects TRBV10-3 to TRBJ1-1; D call uncertain. The CDR3 has 14 residues. The V and J ends lost 0 bases and 1 base respectively, with 6 bases between them. CDR1 and CDR2 (germline): ENHRY, SYGVKD.

This clone was counted a few times. The gene calls are TRBV19 and TRBJ2-7; D perhaps matches TRBD2 (6 bases). CDR3 length: 14 amino acids. V gave up 7 bases and J gave up 7 bases, with 20 bases separating them. Germline CDR1 reads LNHDA; CDR2 reads SQIVND (reference sequence). The CDR3 loop reads CASTAGLLGREQYF. Here the CDR3 DNA reads TGTGCCAGTACCGCGGGACTCCTTGGGAGAGAGCAGTACTTC.

This chain connects TRBV5-1 to TRBJ2-1; 10 bases align to TRBD2. Looked up from germline, CDR1 is SGHRS and CDR2 is YFSETQ. Unmatched junction bases numbered 2, after V lost 4 bases and J lost 4 bases. CDR3 length: 14 amino acids. CDR3 DNA sequence: TGCGCCAGCAGCCTTAGCGGGAGGTACAATGAGCAGTTCTTC. This translates into CASSLSGRYNEQFF.

This chain connects TRBV11-2 to TRBJ2-7; D remains unclear. Germline assignment: CDR1 SGHAT and CDR2 FQNNGV. The CDR3 covers 14 residues. The V end was cut by 5 bases, the J end by 1 base, with 12 bases between. The CDR3 DNA reads TGTGCCAGCAGCCACCGAAGCCCGTCCTACGAGCAGTACTTC. It is translated as CASSHRSPSYEQYF.

This sequence joins TRBV28 and TRBJ1-1, with a tentative D call TRBD1 (5 bases). This CDR3 is 16 amino acids long. V gave up 7 bases and J gave up 11 bases, with 29 bases separating them. The germline CDR1 and CDR2 sequences are MDHEN and SYDVKM. The CDR3 bases are TGTGCCAGCACCCTTGACCCGGGGAGGGGCCCCGGGGTGGCTTTCTTT. This translates into CASTLDPGRGPGVAFF.

The V call is TRBV5-5, the J call TRBJ2-7; D gene unclear. Between the trimmed V and J ends, which lost 5 bases and 2 bases, there was a span of 8 bases. CDR3 length equals 12 residues. Germline V gives CDR1 SGHKS, CDR2 YYEKEE (reference sequence). CDR3 nucleotide sequence: TGTGCCAGCAGTGGGCACACCTACGAGCAGTACTTC. Protein product: CASSGHTYEQYF.

This clone was recorded once. The gene calls are TRBV18 and TRBJ2-7; TRBD1 might be the D (6 bases). There are 14 residues in the CDR3. Germline CDR1 is KGHSH and CDR2 is LQKENI. Deletions cut 5 bases from V and 6 bases from J, with 17 bases between. CDR3 region: CASSTTGFASEQYF. CDR3 in DNA: TGTGCCAGCTCAACAACAGGGTTTGCTTCCGAGCAGTACTTC.

This clone occurred once. This chain uses TRBV18 with TRBJ2-5, with a tentative D call TRBD2 (5 bases). This CDR3 is 15 amino acids long. Trimming removed 3 bases from V and 4 bases from J, with 15 bases in between. Germline V gives CDR1 KGHSH, CDR2 LQKENI. The CDR3 spells CASSPRNGKGETQYF. For the CDR3, the DNA is TGTGCCAGCTCACCCCGGAACGGGAAGGGAGAGACCCAGTACTTC.

V usage is TRBV11-2 and J usage is TRBJ1-4; the D gene is possibly TRBD1 (6 bases). The end of the DNA fits TRBJ2-2 better, so the J call may be wrong. The CDR3 has 13 amino acids. Per germline, CDR1 SGHAT and CDR2 FQNNGV. CDR3 residues: CASSFLGTGELFF. The CDR3 nucleotides read TGTGCCAGCAGCTTTCTCGGGACAGGGGAGCTGTTTTTT.

This clone appeared a single time. The genes are TRBV5-1 and TRBJ2-7; 9 nucleotides match TRBD2. V was clipped by 4 bases and J by 7 bases; unmatched bases: 9. Per germline, CDR1 SGHRS and CDR2 YFSETQ. This CDR3 has 14 residues. The CDR3 here is CASSEVAGVKEQYF. In nucleotides, the CDR3 is TGCGCCAGCAGCGAGGTAGCGGGAGTAAAGGAGCAGTACTTC.